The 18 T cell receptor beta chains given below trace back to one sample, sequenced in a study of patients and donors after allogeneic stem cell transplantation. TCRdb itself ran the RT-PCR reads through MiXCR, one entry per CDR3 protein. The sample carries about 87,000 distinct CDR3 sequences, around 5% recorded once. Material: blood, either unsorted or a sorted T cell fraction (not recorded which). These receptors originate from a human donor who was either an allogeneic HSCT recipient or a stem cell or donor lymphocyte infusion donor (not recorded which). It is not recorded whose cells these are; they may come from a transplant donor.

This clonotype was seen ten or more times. CDR3 region: CASSSGPQESYEQYF. The CDR3 DNA is TGCGCCAGCAGCTCTGGTCCTCAGGAATCCTACGAGCAGTACTTC. The J gene is TRBJ2-7, the V gene TRBV5-1; D not resolved. From germline, CDR1 is SGHRS and CDR2 YFSETQ. This CDR3 is built from 15 residues. V gave up 3 bases and J gave up 1 base, with 14 bases separating them.

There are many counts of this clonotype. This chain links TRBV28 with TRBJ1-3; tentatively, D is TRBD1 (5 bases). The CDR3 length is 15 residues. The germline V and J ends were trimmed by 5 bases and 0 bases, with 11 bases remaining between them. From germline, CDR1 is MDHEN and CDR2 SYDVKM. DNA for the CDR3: TGTGCCAGCAGTGGGGATCAGGGCTCTGGAAACACCATATATTTT. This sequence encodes CASSGDQGSGNTIYF.

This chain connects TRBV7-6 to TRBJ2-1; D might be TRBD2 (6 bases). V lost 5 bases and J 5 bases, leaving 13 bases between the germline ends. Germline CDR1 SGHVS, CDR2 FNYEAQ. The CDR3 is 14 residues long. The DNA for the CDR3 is TGTGCCAGCAGCCCCTCCGGGGGTGACAATGAGCAGTTCTTC. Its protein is CASSPSGGDNEQFF. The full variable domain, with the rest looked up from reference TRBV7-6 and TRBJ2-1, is GAGVSQSPRYKVTKRGQDVALRCDPISGHVSLYWYRQALGQGPEFLTYFNYEAQQDKSGLPNDRFSAERPEGSISTLTIQRTEQRDSAMYRCASSPSGGDNEQFFGPGTRLTVL.

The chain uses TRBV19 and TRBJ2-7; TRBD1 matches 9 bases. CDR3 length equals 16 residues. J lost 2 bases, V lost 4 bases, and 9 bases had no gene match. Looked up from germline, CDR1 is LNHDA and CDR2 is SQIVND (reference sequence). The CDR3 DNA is TGTGCCAGTAGTAGGTTCGGTGGGGACAGGGCCTACGAGCAGTACTTC. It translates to CASSRFGGDRAYEQYF.

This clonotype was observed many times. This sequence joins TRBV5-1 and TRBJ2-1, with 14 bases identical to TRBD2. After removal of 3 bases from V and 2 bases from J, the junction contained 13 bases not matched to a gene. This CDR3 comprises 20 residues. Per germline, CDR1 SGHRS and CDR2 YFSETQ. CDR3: CASSSGVQGLAGAPYNEQFF. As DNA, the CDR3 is TGCGCCAGCAGCTCGGGGGTTCAGGGACTAGCGGGAGCACCCTACAATGAGCAGTTCTTC.

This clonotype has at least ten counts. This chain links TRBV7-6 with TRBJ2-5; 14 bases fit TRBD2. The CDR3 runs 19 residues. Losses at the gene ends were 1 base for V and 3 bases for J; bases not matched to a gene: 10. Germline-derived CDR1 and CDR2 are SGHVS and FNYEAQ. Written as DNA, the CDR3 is TGTGCCAGCAGCTTAGATCTGCGACTAGCGGGGGGGAATAAAGAGACCCAGTACTTC. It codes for CASSLDLRLAGGNKETQYF.

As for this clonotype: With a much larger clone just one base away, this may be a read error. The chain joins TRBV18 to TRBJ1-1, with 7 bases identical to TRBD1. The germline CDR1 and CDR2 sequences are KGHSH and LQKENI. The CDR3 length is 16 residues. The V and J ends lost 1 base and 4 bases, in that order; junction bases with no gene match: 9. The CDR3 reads CASSPLQGSRGTEAFF. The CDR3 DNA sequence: TGTGCCAGCTCACCACTACAGGGGTCTCGTGGCACTGAAGCTTTCTTT.

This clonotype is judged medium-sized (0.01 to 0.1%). CDR3 amino acids: CSVEDQGSKNIQYF. The CDR3 bases are TGCAGCGTTGAAGATCAGGGCAGCAAAAACATTCAGTACTTC. The chain combines TRBV29-1 with TRBJ2-4; tentative D call: TRBD1 (5 bases). The germline V gene encodes CDR1 SQVTM and CDR2 ANQGSEA. The CDR3 is made up of 14 amino acids. Trimming cost V 0 bases and J 3 bases, with 9 bases left between them.

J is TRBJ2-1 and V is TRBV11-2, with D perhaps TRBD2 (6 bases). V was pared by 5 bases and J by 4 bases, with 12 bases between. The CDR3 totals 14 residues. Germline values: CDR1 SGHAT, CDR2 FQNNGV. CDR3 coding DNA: TGTGCCAGCAGCCGACTAGGTATTTACAATGAGCAGTTCTTC. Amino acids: CASSRLGIYNEQFF.

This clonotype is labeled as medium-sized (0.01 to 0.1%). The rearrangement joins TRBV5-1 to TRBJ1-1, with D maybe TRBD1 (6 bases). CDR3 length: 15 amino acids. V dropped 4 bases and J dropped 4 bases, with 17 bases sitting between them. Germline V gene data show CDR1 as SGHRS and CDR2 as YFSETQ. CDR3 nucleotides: TGCGCCAGCAGCACCATTACAGGGTTTAGCACTGAAGCTTTCTTT. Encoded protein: CASSTITGFSTEAFF.

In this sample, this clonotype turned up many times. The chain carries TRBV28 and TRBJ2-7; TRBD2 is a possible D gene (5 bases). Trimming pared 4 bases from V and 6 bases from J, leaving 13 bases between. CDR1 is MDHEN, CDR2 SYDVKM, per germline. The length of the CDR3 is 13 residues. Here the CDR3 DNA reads TGTGCCAGCAGTTGGTCAGAGGCGGGCGAGCAGTACTTC. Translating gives CASSWSEAGEQYF.

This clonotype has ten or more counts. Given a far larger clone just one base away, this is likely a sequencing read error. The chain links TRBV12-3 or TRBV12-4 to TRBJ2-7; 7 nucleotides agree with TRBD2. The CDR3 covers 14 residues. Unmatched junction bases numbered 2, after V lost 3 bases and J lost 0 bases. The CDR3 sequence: CASSFSSGSYEQYF. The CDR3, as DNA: TGTGCCAGCAGTTTTTCTAGCGGCTCCTACGAGCAGTACTTC.

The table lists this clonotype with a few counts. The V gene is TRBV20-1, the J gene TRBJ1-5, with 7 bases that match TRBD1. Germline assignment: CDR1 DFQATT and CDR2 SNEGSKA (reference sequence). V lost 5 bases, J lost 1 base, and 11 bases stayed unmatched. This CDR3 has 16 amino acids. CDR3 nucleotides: TGCAGTGCTGCCGTGACAGGGAGGGTAAGCAATCAGCCCCAGCATTTT. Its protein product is CSAAVTGRVSNQPQHF.

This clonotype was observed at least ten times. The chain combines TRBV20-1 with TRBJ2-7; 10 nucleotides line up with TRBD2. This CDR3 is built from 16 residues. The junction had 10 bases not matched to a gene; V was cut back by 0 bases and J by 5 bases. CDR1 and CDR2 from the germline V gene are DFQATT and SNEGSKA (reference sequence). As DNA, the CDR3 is TGCAGTGCTAGAGATTCTCTAGCGGGAGAGCCCCACGAGCAGTACTTC. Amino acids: CSARDSLAGEPHEQYF.

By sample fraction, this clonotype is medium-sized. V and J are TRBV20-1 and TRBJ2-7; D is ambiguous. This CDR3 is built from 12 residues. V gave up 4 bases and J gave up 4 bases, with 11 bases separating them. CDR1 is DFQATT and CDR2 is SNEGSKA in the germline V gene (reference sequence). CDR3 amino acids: CSAKNGPYEQYF. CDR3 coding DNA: TGCAGTGCTAAAAACGGGCCTTACGAGCAGTACTTC.

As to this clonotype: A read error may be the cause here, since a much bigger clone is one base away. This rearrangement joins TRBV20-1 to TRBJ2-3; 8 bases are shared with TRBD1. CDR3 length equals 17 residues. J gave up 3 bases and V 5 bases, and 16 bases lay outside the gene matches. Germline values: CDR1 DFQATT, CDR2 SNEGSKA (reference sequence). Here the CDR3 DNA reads TGCAGTGCTGTATCTACCAGGGGGCTGGGTAGGACAGATACGCAGTATTTT. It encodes CSAVSTRGLGRTDTQYF.

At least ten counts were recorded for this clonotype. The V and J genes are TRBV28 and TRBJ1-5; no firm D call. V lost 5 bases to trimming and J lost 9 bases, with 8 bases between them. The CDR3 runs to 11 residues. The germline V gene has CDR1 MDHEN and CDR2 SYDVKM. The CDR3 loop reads CASSLRAPQHF. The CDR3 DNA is TGTGCCAGCAGTCTACGGGCGCCCCAGCATTTT.

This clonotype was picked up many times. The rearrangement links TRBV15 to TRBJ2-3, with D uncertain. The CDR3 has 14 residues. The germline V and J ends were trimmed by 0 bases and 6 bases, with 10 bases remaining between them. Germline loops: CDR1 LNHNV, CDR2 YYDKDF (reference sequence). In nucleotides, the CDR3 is TGTGCCACCAGCAGAGATCAGGCAGTGGATACGCAGTATTTT. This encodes CATSRDQAVDTQYF.